Reported below is one TCR beta chain. This specimen comes from a study of shared clonotypes between healthy human individuals. Each subset's genomic DNA was split evenly across several immunoSEQ plates. Repertoires were generated with immunoSEQ multiplex PCR, while TCRdb's copy carries only in-frame clones and drops some. The sample carries approximately 470,000 clones, around 73% recorded once. This CDR3 region has 16 residues. Germline values: CDR1 KGHSH, CDR2 LQKENI. V shed 0 bases and J 2 bases; nucleotides not matched to a gene: 6. The sample comprised PBMCs. The chain has TRBV18 and TRBJ2-7; TRBD2 matches 8 bases. The source of this sequence is a woman aged 35 to 49 in good health. Some clones in this sample may be carry-over from other donors' samples. In DNA form, the CDR3 reads TGTGCCAGCTCACCACCTGTTAGCGGGACGCCCTACGAGCAGTACTTC. Amino acids: CASSPPVSGTPYEQYF.